A single sample is the source of the 25 T cell receptor beta chains below, sequenced in a study of Ad26.COV2.S vaccination and SARS-CoV-2 variants. The treatment: approximately 18 received Ad26.COV2.S at low or high dose, single or two shots; 5 received placebo; per-sample allocation not given. Sampling was done on day 63 after the first vaccine or placebo injection. Clones were sequenced by immunoSEQ multiplex PCR, and TCRdb holds only the in-frame ones, with some missing. The sample has around 450,000 clones; 89% are singletons. Material: peripheral blood, obtained in a trial of Ad26.COV2.S vaccine versus placebo. The receptors derive from a person between 18 and 65 years old who received the Ad26.COV2.S COVID-19 vaccine or a placebo.

This chain uses TRBV20-1 with TRBJ2-7; tentatively, D is TRBD1 (5 bases). The germline V gene encodes CDR1 DFQATT and CDR2 SNEGSKA (reference sequence). V lost 5 bases and J 9 bases, leaving 14 bases between the germline ends. This CDR3 comprises 11 residues. In nucleotides, the CDR3 is TGCAGTGCTCCCTTCAGGGTCGGGCAGTACTTC. Amino acid sequence: CSAPFRVGQYF.

The V call is TRBV18, the J call TRBJ1-1, with TRBD1 identical over 9 bases. V lost 7 bases to trimming and J lost 3 bases; unmatched junction nucleotides: 3. Germline CDR1 KGHSH, CDR2 LQKENI. The CDR3 has 13 amino acids. The CDR3 region has the DNA TGTGCCAGCTTTTGGACAGGGGACACTGAAGCTTTCTTT. Residues: CASFWTGDTEAFF.

In this sample, this clone turned up a few times. V usage is TRBV4-3 and J usage is TRBJ2-1; no clear D. Germline V CDR1 and CDR2: LGHNA, YSLEER. The CDR3 is made up of 13 amino acids. The V end lost 0 bases, the J end lost 13 bases, and 13 bases lay between the germline ends. Written as DNA, the CDR3 is TGCGCCAGCAGCCAAGAACGTAACGTGAGACAGTTCTTC. Residues: CASSQERNVRQFF.

The table lists this clone with a count of one. This chain joins TRBV6-6 and TRBJ2-7; unclear D gene. V lost 2 bases to trimming and J lost 5 bases, with 7 bases between them. CDR3 length: 12 amino acids. Germline V gives CDR1 MNHNY, CDR2 SVGAGI (reference sequence). CDR3 in amino acids: CASSYRFHEQYF. The CDR3, as DNA: TGTGCCAGCAGTTACAGGTTCCACGAGCAGTACTTC.

CDR3 sequence: CASSHLGAGNEQFF. In DNA, the CDR3 is TGTGCCAGCAGCCACCTTGGGGCTGGCAATGAGCAGTTCTTC. J is TRBJ2-1 and V is TRBV3-1 (or the pseudogene TRBV3-2); tentatively, D is TRBD1 (5 bases). The V end was cut by 3 bases, the J end by 6 bases, with 12 bases between. In germline, CDR1 is LGHDT, CDR2 YNNKEL (reference sequence). This CDR3 has 14 residues.

This clone has just one count. The V gene is TRBV7-2, the J gene TRBJ2-1, with D possibly being TRBD1 or TRBD2 (5 bases each). Germline V gene data show CDR1 as SGHTA and CDR2 as FQGNSA. The germline V and J ends were trimmed by 10 bases and 6 bases, with 16 bases remaining between them. The CDR3 runs 13 residues. The CDR3 protein is CATVSGRLNEQFF. For the CDR3, the DNA is TGTGCCACCGTGTCGGGACGCCTCAATGAGCAGTTCTTC.

The J gene is TRBJ1-5, the V gene TRBV30; 8 bases agree with TRBD1. Per the germline V gene, CDR1 is GTSNPN and CDR2 is SVGIG (reference sequence). The CDR3 is 13 amino acids. With 6 bases clipped from V and 5 bases from J, the junction kept 6 bases outside the gene matches. DNA of the CDR3: TGTGCCTGTGGAGGACAGGGAGATCAGCCCCAGCATTTT. As protein: CACGGQGDQPQHF. Filled out from reference TRBV30 and TRBJ1-5, the complete variable domain reads SQTIHQWPATLVQPVGSPLSLECTVEGTSNPNLYWYRQAAGRGLQLLFYSVGIGQISSEVPQNLSASRPQDRQFILSSKKLLLSDSGFYLCACGGQGDQPQHFGDGTRLSIL.

The J gene is TRBJ2-1, the V gene TRBV3-1 (or the pseudogene TRBV3-2), with TRBD1 as a possible D gene (6 bases). This CDR3 is 18 amino acids long. V was clipped by 4 bases and J by 7 bases, with 26 bases between them. The germline V gene encodes CDR1 LGHDT and CDR2 YNNKEL (reference sequence). The CDR3 reads CASSPLRGGYRVGNEQFF. In DNA, the CDR3 is TGTGCCAGCAGCCCCTTACGGGGTGGGTACAGGGTAGGGAATGAGCAGTTCTTC.

This chain joins TRBV6-5 and TRBJ2-7; TRBD1 agrees at 7 bases. CDR1 is MNHEY, CDR2 SVGAGI, per germline. The length of the CDR3 is 14 residues. The ends lost 6 bases at V and 5 bases at J; junction bases unmatched: 10. CDR3 residues: CASRGGQANHEQYF. Written as DNA, the CDR3 is TGTGCCAGCAGAGGCGGACAGGCTAACCACGAGCAGTACTTC.

The chain carries TRBV24-1 and TRBJ1-2; 8 bases map to TRBD1. The V gene's germline CDR1 is KGHDR and CDR2 SFDVKD. The CDR3 has 15 amino acids. The junction had 8 bases not matched to a gene; V was cut back by 3 bases and J by 6 bases. The CDR3 sequence is CATSDTGTGGNGYTF. The CDR3 DNA follows: TGTGCCACCAGTGATACAGGGACAGGTGGGAATGGCTACACCTTC.

The chain employs TRBV24-1 and TRBJ2-1, with a weak D call TRBD1 (5 bases). The CDR3 has 14 amino acids. CDR1 and CDR2 (germline): KGHDR, SFDVKD. Trimming stripped 3 bases from V and 10 bases from J, with 15 bases between. This CDR3 is CATSDPTGPDEQFF. The CDR3 DNA reads as TGTGCCACCAGTGATCCCACAGGACCGGACGAGCAGTTCTTC.

V is TRBV10-3 and J is TRBJ2-7; 12 nucleotides line up with TRBD2. CDR3 size: 16 residues. Unmatched junction bases numbered 6, after V lost 3 bases and J lost 3 bases. The germline gives CDR1 ENHRY, CDR2 SYGVKD. CDR3 bases: TGTGCCATCAGTGAACTAGCGGGGGGTATCCTCTACGAGCAGTACTTC. Translating it yields CAISELAGGILYEQYF.

The chain recombines TRBV5-5 with TRBJ1-1; the D gene is possibly TRBD1 (5 bases). CDR1 SGHKS and CDR2 YYEKEE come from the germline V gene (reference sequence). This CDR3 has 13 residues. Trimming stripped 2 bases from V and 2 bases from J, with 7 bases between. CDR3 amino acids: CASSFGGNTEAFF. CDR3 in DNA: TGTGCCAGCAGCTTTGGGGGAAACACTGAAGCTTTCTTT.

V is TRBV28 and J is TRBJ1-2; 8 bases fit TRBD1. J lost 2 bases, V lost 2 bases, and 10 bases had no gene match. There are 17 residues in the CDR3. Germline CDR1 is MDHEN and CDR2 is SYDVKM. This CDR3 is CASSLGLLRGRNYGYTF. As DNA, the CDR3 is TGTGCCAGCAGTTTAGGTTTGCTCAGGGGGCGAAACTATGGCTACACCTTC.

The chain recombines TRBV5-5 with TRBJ2-7; no definite D call. The CDR3 length is 13 residues. V shed 1 base and J shed 6 bases, with 11 bases lying between them. Germline V gives CDR1 SGHKS, CDR2 YYEKEE (reference sequence). CDR3 protein: CASSLPRVGEQYF. The CDR3 bases are TGTGCCAGCAGCTTGCCGAGAGTGGGCGAGCAGTACTTC.

This chain uses TRBV5-8 with TRBJ1-5; D might be TRBD1 (5 bases). V was pared by 1 base and J by 0 bases, with 14 bases between. This CDR3 has 17 residues. The germline V gene has CDR1 SGHTS and CDR2 YDEGEE. The CDR3 protein is CASSLTSTVSSNQPQHF. In DNA form, the CDR3 reads TGTGCCAGCAGCTTGACCTCGACAGTCTCTAGCAATCAGCCCCAGCATTTT.

The chain couples TRBV5-1 to TRBJ1-1; 10 bases are a match to TRBD1. The trim removed 3 bases at V and 5 bases at J, leaving 1 base unmatched. Germline lookup yields CDR1 SGHRS and CDR2 YFSETQ. CDR3 length: 13 residues. The CDR3 is CASSSGQGTEAFF. CDR3 sequence (DNA): TGCGCCAGCAGCTCGGGACAGGGGACTGAAGCTTTCTTT.

The chain recombines TRBV25-1 with TRBJ1-6; 9 bases map to TRBD1. Germline V gives CDR1 MGHDK, CDR2 SYGVNS. This CDR3 is built from 15 residues. J lost 10 bases, V lost 4 bases, and 8 bases had no gene match. The CDR3 sequence is CASSGHRDRVSPLHF. The CDR3 DNA reads as TGTGCCAGCAGTGGACACCGGGACAGGGTCTCACCCCTCCACTTT.

The rearrangement links TRBV5-1 to TRBJ1-5; D uncertain. The length of the CDR3 is 17 residues. Per the germline V gene, CDR1 is SGHRS and CDR2 is YFSETQ. The ends were cut back, 0 bases at V and 3 bases at J, with 16 bases in the middle. The CDR3 protein is CASSLAEVGRNNQPQHF. CDR3 coding DNA: TGCGCCAGCAGCTTGGCCGAGGTAGGACGGAACAATCAGCCCCAGCATTTT.

The chain uses TRBV2 and TRBJ2-1; 9 bases align to TRBD1. This CDR3 comprises 14 residues. Germline CDR1 SNHLY, CDR2 FYNNEI. After removal of 6 bases from V and 8 bases from J, the junction contained 8 bases not matched to a gene. The CDR3 coding sequence is TGTGCCAGCAGGGACAGGGGCCCCTTCGATGAGCAGTTCTTC. This codes for CASRDRGPFDEQFF.

This rearrangement joins TRBV6-2 or TRBV6-3 to TRBJ1-1, with D perhaps TRBD1 (5 bases). The CDR3 spans 17 residues. The V end lost 2 bases, the J end lost 1 base, and 17 bases lay between the germline ends. Germline values: CDR1 MNHEY, CDR2 SVGEGT. CDR3 region: CASSYGRDYYPNTEAFF. The CDR3 coding sequence is TGTGCCAGCAGTTACGGCAGGGACTACTACCCGAACACTGAAGCTTTCTTT.

The chain carries TRBV7-2 and TRBJ2-7; D gene unclear. This CDR3 spans 14 amino acids. V lost 1 base, J lost 2 bases, and 9 bases lay in between. Germline V lookup: CDR1 SGHTA, CDR2 FQGNSA. CDR3 sequence reads: CASSLEVGAYEQYV. CDR3 bases: TGTGCCAGCAGCTTAGAAGTTGGAGCCTACGAGCAGTACGTC.

The chain recombines TRBV12-3 or TRBV12-4 with TRBJ1-2; 9 bases map to TRBD1. V gave up 6 bases and J gave up 8 bases; unmatched junction bases: 7. The length of the CDR3 is 13 residues. The CDR3 sequence is CASSLDRGRGYTF. The CDR3 bases are TGTGCCAGCAGCCTCGACAGGGGGAGAGGCTACACCTTC.

The chain links TRBV5-6 to TRBJ1-4; D unresolved. CDR1 SGHDT and CDR2 YYEEEE come from the germline V gene. The CDR3 covers 13 residues. Trimming took off 1 base at V and 4 bases at J, with 5 bases between the two ends. CDR3 amino acids: CASSLSINEKLFF. In DNA form, the CDR3 reads TGTGCCAGCAGCTTGAGCATTAATGAAAAACTGTTTTTT.

This sequence joins TRBV6-2 or TRBV6-3 and TRBJ1-4, with D hard to call. The CDR3 totals 14 residues. Germline V CDR1 and CDR2: MNHEY, SVGEGT. V was trimmed by 2 bases and J by 8 bases, leaving 12 bases between them. The CDR3 DNA follows: TGTGCCAGCAGTTACAATGCCATGCCCGAAAAACTGTTTTTT. Its translation is CASSYNAMPEKLFF.